This T cell receptor beta chain was sequenced in a study of CD8 T cells in Susac syndrome (dated by TCRdb to about 2019). As for the study more broadly: Whether CD8+ T cell activation and differentiation in Susac syndrome was antigen driven was tested using repertoire sequencing.

Germline trimming amounts to 0 bases on V and 4 bases on J, with 6 as the count of junction bases outside the gene matches. CDR1 and CDR2 are drawn from the germline V gene: MNHEY, SVGAGI. Reading from cysteine to phenylalanine, the CDR3 counts 16 amino acids. Just CDR3 DNA is preserved here, 48 bases in frame from base 1. RNA was extracted using the RNeasy kit, and roughly 0.45 to 1 ug of the RNA was reverse transcribed with random hexamers. TCR beta CDR3 regions were amplified with the immunoSEQ multiplex PCR assay covering 54 Vbeta and 13 Jbeta segments. Bias from PCR amplification was corrected by using a synthetic template baseline for primer optimization and for computational correction. Under the source paper's analysis protocol: Reads were annotated to V, D and J genes per IMGT and analyzed with immunoSEQ Analyzer, keeping only productive sequences. Clonality was calculated as one minus the Shannon entropy normalized by log2 of the number of productive unique sequences. For each patient and control, public and private clones were evaluated within the 100 most prevalent clones. Susac-specific clones were defined as absent from healthy and MS cohorts, around 970 published viral clones and other ImmuneACCESS disease sequences. TCRdb itself trimmed the public reads at Q25 with fastp, ran MiXCR and retained productive beta chains. Under each unique CDR3 protein, matching rows form one entry showing the most common genes and DNA. TCRdb, not the authors, supplied the V and J calls. The sample includes about 200,000 distinct CDR3 sequences, with 90% to 95% observed a single time. In total, the top ten clones hold just under 0.095% of the sample.

Broad study findings and their caveats: The number of individuals in the TCR sequencing and HLA analysis was acknowledged as relatively small.

A word on this clonotype: No antigen is known for it. Base qualities are not provided; no much larger clone lies one nucleotide away.

Peripheral blood CD8+ and CD4+ T cells from healthy donors, Susac syndrome patients and multiple sclerosis patients were profiled by high-throughput TCR beta sequencing. The multiple sclerosis controls were treatment-naive patients who had stable or active relapsing-remitting disease and met the revised McDonald criteria. CD8+ TEMRA cells were enriched by FACS, while bulk CD8+ and CD4+ T cells were purified by magnetic negative isolation. Blood was collected in EDTA tubes and processed within 24 hours, with PBMCs isolated through density gradient centrifugation. PBMCs intended for TCR sequencing were cryopreserved in liquid nitrogen and were subsequently thawed in a 37 degrees C water bath. A purity of at least 90% was achieved for sorted or isolated CD4+, CD8+ and CD8+ TEMRA cells.

This TCR derives from a human donor with multiple sclerosis. Specimen: CD4+ T cells from PBMCs. The V and J genes are TRBV6-5 and TRBJ2-5, and 9 junctional nucleotides match TRBD2. CDR3 sequence: CASSYSVGAGGETQYF. The DNA reads as follows: TGTGCCAGCAGTTACTCTGTGGGAGCGGGGGGAGAGACCCAGTACTTC.